This paragraph covers one TCR beta chain sequence. The antigen is unknown. The sample belongs to a study of T cell repertoires in cytomegalovirus infection. Study background: It was the public TCR beta signatures that indicated both CMV infection and matching HLA type. The study's findings and limits: Predominance within the ex vivo response was attributable to HLA-C-restricted CMV-specific TCR beta clonotypes.

The V and J ends lost 5 bases and 2 bases, in that order; junction bases with no gene match: 10. The germline CDR1 and CDR2 sequences are SEHNR and FQNEAQ (reference sequence). This CDR3 is 16 amino acids long. From the reads, TCRdb called clonotypes with MiXCR, one entry per CDR3 protein. Of roughly 730,000 distinct CDR3 sequences listed, roughly 30% are singletons. The receptor's source is a human donor in good health (CMV status not recorded). Some clones in this sample may be carry-over from other donors' samples. The specimen was cultured PBMCs, collected from culture after CMV antigen stimulation. This sequence joins TRBV7-9 and TRBJ2-7; 9 positions agree with TRBD1. This chain's CDR3 is CASSTPVGTGTYEQYF. The CDR3 DNA reads as TGTGCCAGCAGCACCCCTGTGGGGACAGGGACCTACGAGCAGTACTTC.